This T cell receptor beta chain was profiled in a study of blood T cell repertoires in COVID-19. For the study at large: Acute and convalescent COVID-19 samples came from the United States, Italy and Spain. Nucleic acid was either cDNA or gDNA, and it came from T cells, B-cell-depleted T cells, or PBMCs.

V gave up 0 bases and J gave up 7 bases; unmatched junction bases: 12. The CDR3 runs to 17 residues. In germline, CDR1 is SGDLS, CDR2 YYNGEE. Per the original data handling: Counts of nucleated cells, estimated from reference gene primer amplification, were obtained. Here immunoSEQ multiplex PCR was the method, and the copy in TCRdb shows in-frame clones only, minus some. Clonal size and the V and J genes are those of that table, whereas D and trimming came from the DNA. The data contain about 200,000 clones, 89% of them singletons. The receptor's source is a woman aged 40 to 50 with acute or convalescent COVID-19. The specimen was peripheral blood. V is TRBV9 and J is TRBJ1-2, with 10 bases fitting TRBD1. CDR3 DNA: TGTGCCAGCAGCGTAGCGGGGACAGGGGCGACCCTCCGTGGCTACACCTTC. Its translation is CASSVAGTGATLRGYTF.